The clone carrying this T cell receptor beta chain was counted between two and nine times. These data come from a study of CD8+ T cells in alopecia areata. Germline CDR1 SGDLS, CDR2 YYNGEE. V lost 0 bases and J lost 0, with 7 bases in between. The length of the CDR3 is 14 residues. The treatment here: oral pan-JAK inhibitor, 5-10 mg twice daily. Reverse transcribed after extraction, RNA yielded cDNA as the sequencing template. Some clones are missing from TCRdb's copy, which holds only in-frame ones; the method was immunoSEQ multiplex PCR. The top ten hold roughly 0.88% of the sample, which has hundreds of thousands of clones, roughly 60% seen once.

The rearrangement uses TRBV9 and TRBJ2-7; D unresolved. The clonotype originates from a human donor with alopecia areata. Sequences were derived from CD4+ T cells sorted from blood, sampled around week 54, from a patient treated with tofacitinib. The CDR3 bases are TGTGCCAGCAGCGTAGAGGTCAACTCCTACGAGCAGTACTTC. Translated: CASSVEVNSYEQYF.